This T cell receptor beta chain was sequenced during a study of radiation and T cells in renal cell carcinoma. As to time point: blood 2 weeks post-SBRT. The treatment here: 15 Gy SBRT to primary tumor, nephrectomy 4 weeks later. After SBRT, blood was collected at 2 and 4 weeks, plus baseline. Assay: immunoSEQ multiplex PCR; the TCRdb copy retains only in-frame clones and omits some. Here the sample spans around 120,000 clones, roughly four fifths being singletons. This receptor was identified in a woman aged 60-75 years with renal cell carcinoma. The sequences come from blood, collected from a patient whose treatment included radiotherapy and nephrectomy.

The CDR3: CASSQSLNYGYTF. The DNA for the CDR3 is TGCGCCAGCAGCCAGTCCTTGAACTATGGCTACACCTTC. The chain couples TRBV4-3 to TRBJ1-2; D gene ambiguous. The germline CDR1 and CDR2 sequences are LGHNA and YSLEER. V was clipped by 3 bases and J by 2 bases, with 7 bases between them. The CDR3 totals 13 residues.